These 12 T cell receptor beta chains were sequenced from one sample in a study of cytomegalovirus exposure and HLA in healthy donors. The PCR had 60 Vbeta and 13 Jbeta primers. Sequencing was performed with immunoSEQ multiplex PCR; in TCRdb, only in-frame clones are kept and a portion is missing. The data show 150,000 to 200,000 clones, with around 83% seen just once and about 6% held by the top ten. The sequencing sample was made of PBMCs. Every receptor here comes from a man aged 50 to 59 in good health and CMV-seropositive.

The rearrangement links TRBV4-2 to TRBJ2-5, with D tentatively TRBD1 (5 bases). The CDR3 has 14 amino acids. The germline V and J ends were trimmed by 3 bases and 4 bases, with 12 bases remaining between them. Per the germline V gene, CDR1 is LGHNA and CDR2 is YNFKEQ. CDR3 protein: CASSHAGSRETQYF. CDR3 nucleotide sequence: TGTGCCAGCAGCCATGCAGGGTCTCGAGAGACCCAGTACTTC.

The chain joins TRBV9 to TRBJ1-1; D remains ambiguous. The V and J ends lost 3 bases and 5 bases respectively, with 11 bases between them. The CDR3 consists of 13 residues. The germline V gene encodes CDR1 SGDLS and CDR2 YYNGEE. The CDR3 sequence: CASSAAGSTEAFF. The DNA for the CDR3 is TGTGCCAGCAGCGCCGCCGGGTCAACTGAAGCTTTCTTT.

The rearrangement uses TRBV19 and TRBJ1-5, with 7 positions matching TRBD1. V gave up 1 base and J gave up 4 bases; unmatched junction bases: 7. The CDR3 extends over 16 amino acids. Germline CDR1 is LNHDA and CDR2 is SQIVND (reference sequence). The CDR3, as DNA: TGTGCCAGTAGTATAGCCCACAGGGGCGATAATCAGCCCCAGCATTTT. Residues: CASSIAHRGDNQPQHF.

This chain uses TRBV28 with TRBJ2-2, with 9 bases aligning to TRBD2. The germline CDR1 and CDR2 sequences are MDHEN and SYDVKM. There are 18 residues in the CDR3. The junction had 10 bases not matched to a gene; V was cut back by 0 bases and J by 5 bases. The CDR3 region is CASSLWAGGPLDTGELFF. For the CDR3, the DNA is TGTGCCAGCAGTTTATGGGCGGGAGGGCCACTTGATACCGGGGAGCTGTTTTTT.

This clone was counted many times. This chain uses TRBV27 with TRBJ2-7; 9 bases agree with TRBD1. The CDR3 is 13 residues long. Per the germline V gene, CDR1 is MNHEY and CDR2 is SMNVEV (reference sequence). V lost 6 bases, J lost 3 bases, and 3 bases stayed unmatched. CDR3 DNA sequence: TGTGCCAGCAGGGGGGACAGGGTCTACGAGCAGTACTTC. Encoded protein: CASRGDRVYEQYF.

The rearrangement joins TRBV5-4 to TRBJ1-4; D remains ambiguous. CDR3 size: 15 residues. V lost 0 bases, J lost 5 bases, and 11 bases lay in between. Germline V gene data show CDR1 as SGHNT and CDR2 as YYREEE (reference sequence). CDR3 protein: CASSLAASQNEKLFF. CDR3 DNA: TGTGCCAGCAGCTTGGCCGCCAGTCAGAATGAAAAACTGTTTTTT.

The rearrangement links TRBV4-1 to TRBJ2-7; TRBD1 is a possible D gene (5 bases). From germline, CDR1 is MGHRA and CDR2 YSYEKL. The CDR3 contains 13 residues. V shed 2 bases and J shed 5 bases, with 10 bases lying between them. CDR3 protein: CASSQKWGDEQYV. The CDR3 DNA is TGCGCCAGCAGCCAAAAATGGGGCGACGAGCAGTACGTC.

The V and J genes are TRBV5-1 and TRBJ1-4; tentative D call: TRBD1 (5 bases). CDR1 is SGHRS, CDR2 YFSETQ, per germline. This CDR3 contains 16 residues. The germline V and J ends were trimmed by 4 bases and 5 bases, with 18 bases remaining between them. CDR3 nucleotides: TGCGCCAGCAGCCGGGCATCCGGTCGGGGGAATGAAAAACTGTTTTTT. Its translation: CASSRASGRGNEKLFF.

The gene calls are TRBV7-9 and TRBJ1-5, with TRBD1 matching over 9 bases. CDR1 is SEHNR, CDR2 FQNEAQ, per germline (reference sequence). The trim removed 5 bases at V and 5 bases at J, leaving 4 bases unmatched. The CDR3 is made up of 14 amino acids. CDR3 sequence: CASSLGTGHQPQHF. CDR3 bases: TGTGCCAGCAGCCTAGGGACAGGGCATCAGCCCCAGCATTTT.

Only one count was recorded for this clone. This chain links TRBV6-1 with TRBJ2-7; 8 positions match TRBD1. The CDR3 is 15 amino acids. V lost 7 bases and J lost 2; bases outside the gene matches: 10. Per the germline V gene, CDR1 is MNHNS and CDR2 is SASEGT. Here the CDR3 reads CASKEGQVGTYEQYF. The CDR3 DNA follows: TGTGCCAGCAAAGAGGGACAGGTCGGTACCTACGAGCAGTACTTC.

This chain connects TRBV9 to TRBJ2-3; possible D gene TRBD1, 5 bases. V lost 7 bases to trimming and J lost 0 bases, with 12 bases between them. This CDR3 is 14 amino acids long. Germline V gene lookup returns CDR1 SGDLS and CDR2 YYNGEE. Written as DNA, the CDR3 is TGTGCCAGCTCCAGGGTCCCTAGCACAGATACGCAGTATTTT. This translates into CASSRVPSTDTQYF.

The rearrangement links TRBV5-4 to TRBJ2-5; TRBD2 is a possible D gene (6 bases). Trimming cost V 4 bases and J 1 base, with 23 bases left between them. Germline CDR1 is SGHNT and CDR2 is YYREEE (reference sequence). The CDR3 contains 18 residues. Here the CDR3 DNA reads TGTGCCAGCAGCGAGGGACTCGGTACCCGCAGAGGCCAAGAGACCCAGTACTTC. Its translation: CASSEGLGTRRGQETQYF.